The 32 T cell receptor beta chains below were found in one sample sequenced in a study of CD8+CD57+ T cells in acquired aplastic anemia. For CDR3 and TCR beta VDJ profiling, genomic DNA was the template used. TCRdb ran MiXCR on the reads and lists one entry per CDR3 protein. The sample lists approximately 380,000 distinct CDR3 sequences, just under 70% occurring once. Sequencing was performed on sorted CD4+, CD8+, or CD8+CD57+ T cells (not recorded which) from PBMCs. The origin of the receptors is a human donor in good health, serving as a control.

This chain connects TRBV9 to TRBJ2-7; D remains ambiguous. Per the germline V gene, CDR1 is SGDLS and CDR2 is YYNGEE. This CDR3 is 12 amino acids long. CDR3 sequence: CASSLVLPEPDV. The CDR3 DNA follows: TGTGCCAGCAGTTTAGTCCTTCCCGAGCCGGACGTC.

A word on this clonotype: One junction end disagrees with the germline gene, perhaps due to a read error. The J gene is TRBJ2-3, the V gene TRBV19; D is possibly TRBD1 (5 bases). There are 15 residues in the CDR3. The germline V gene encodes CDR1 LNHDA and CDR2 SQIVND (reference sequence). The CDR3 loop reads CASSIARGQTDKQYF. The CDR3 DNA reads as TGTGCCAGTAGTATTGCGCGAGGACAAACAGACAAGCAGTACTTT.

This clonotype was seen repeatedly, ten times or more. The chain has TRBV9 and TRBJ2-5; 8 bases line up with TRBD2. The germline V gene encodes CDR1 SGDLS and CDR2 YYNGEE. The trim removed 6 bases at V and 0 bases at J, leaving 7 bases unmatched. There are 15 residues in the CDR3. This chain's CDR3 is CASTLSGANQETQYF. The CDR3 coding sequence is TGTGCCAGCACCCTTAGCGGGGCTAACCAAGAGACCCAGTACTTC.

Comments on this clonotype: Since the CDR3 does not end with the conserved phenylalanine or tryptophan, this likely comes from a read error. Because the CDR3's place on the DNA is in doubt, the DNA is left out and the CDR3 is given as listed by TCRdb. This chain connects TRBV7-2 to TRBJ1-2; the table gives TRBD1 as D, unverified against the DNA. From its first to its last residue, the CDR3 has 13 amino acids. The germline V gene has CDR1 SGHTA and CDR2 FQGNSA. CDR3 loop: CASSREGAGANVL.

The gene calls are TRBV7-2 and TRBJ2-5; D might be TRBD1 (5 bases). The CDR3 spans 16 residues. Germline V gene lookup returns CDR1 SGHTA and CDR2 FQGNSA. V lost 3 bases to trimming and J lost 11 bases, with 25 bases between them. CDR3: CASSFSGSGYHLTQYF. The CDR3, as DNA: TGTGCCAGCAGCTTTTCCGGGTCAGGGTATCACCTGACACAGTACTTC.

The rearrangement joins TRBV15 to TRBJ2-5; D is possibly TRBD2 (6 bases). The CDR3 consists of 13 residues. Germline CDR1 reads LNHNV; CDR2 reads YYDKDF (reference sequence). V dropped 3 bases and J dropped 2 bases, with 7 bases sitting between them. The CDR3: CATSSGSQETQYF. In nucleotides, the CDR3 is TGTGCCACCAGCAGCGGGAGTCAAGAGACCCAGTACTTC.

For this clonotype: Because the CDR3's place on the DNA is in doubt, the DNA is left out and the CDR3 is given as listed by TCRdb. CDR3 sequence reads: CASNPQGRGGYTFGF. The gene calls are TRBV2 and TRBJ1-2. The CDR3 is 15 amino acids in total, end residues counted. The germline CDR1 and CDR2 sequences are SNHLY and FYNNEI.

As regards this clonotype: The CDR3 does not close with the conserved phenylalanine or tryptophan, likely indicating a read error. This chain joins TRBV20-1 and TRBJ1-3; 7 positions agree with TRBD1. CDR3 length: 13 residues. V trimming: 4 bases; J trimming: 7 bases; junction bases outside the gene matches: 7. In germline, CDR1 is DFQATT, CDR2 SNEGSKA (reference sequence). In nucleotides, the CDR3 is TGCAGTGCTAAGAGGACAGGAGGGAACACCATATATTCT. Translation gives CSAKRTGGNTIYS.

The V call is TRBV9, the J call TRBJ2-3; D is possibly TRBD1 or TRBD2 (5 bases each). CDR1 is SGDLS and CDR2 is YYNGEE in the germline V gene. The CDR3 totals 15 residues. Deletions cut 0 bases from V and 11 bases from J, with 19 bases between. The CDR3 loop reads CASSVGLEGTGEQYF. CDR3 in DNA: TGTGCCAGCAGCGTAGGGCTAGAGGGGACCGGGGAGCAGTATTTT.

This sequence joins TRBV7-2 and TRBJ2-3, with TRBD1 matching over 7 bases. Per the germline V gene, CDR1 is SGHTA and CDR2 is FQGNSA. The CDR3 covers 16 residues. V was clipped by 4 bases and J by 1 base; unmatched bases: 8. CDR3 sequence (DNA): TGTGCCAGCAGCTCTTCTTTCGGACAGGGCACAGATACGCAGTATTTT. This translates into CASSSSFGQGTDTQYF.

This clonotype showed up just once. J is TRBJ2-5 and V is TRBV7-9; 7 bases align to TRBD2. Germline lookup yields CDR1 SEHNR and CDR2 FQNEAQ (reference sequence). The CDR3 totals 14 residues. V lost 2 bases to trimming and J lost 3 bases; unmatched junction nucleotides: 3. DNA of the CDR3: TGTGCCAGCAGCTTAAGGCGGGGGAAAGAGACCCAGTACTTC. Its protein is CASSLRRGKETQYF.

V gene TRBV15 combines with J gene TRBJ2-5; 11 bases are shared with TRBD2. The germline V gene encodes CDR1 LNHNV and CDR2 YYDKDF (reference sequence). The V gene end was trimmed by 3 bases and the J gene end by 1 base; junction bases not matched to a gene: 4. This CDR3 comprises 16 residues. CDR3: CATSSEGTSGQETQYF. DNA for the CDR3: TGTGCCACCAGCAGCGAGGGGACTAGCGGCCAAGAGACCCAGTACTTC.

This clonotype was observed a few times. The V gene is TRBV15, the J gene TRBJ2-1; 11 bases agree with TRBD2. The CDR3 is made up of 16 amino acids. Germline CDR1 is LNHNV and CDR2 is YYDKDF (reference sequence). After removal of 3 bases from V and 7 bases from J, the junction contained 8 bases not matched to a gene. This chain's CDR3 is CATSSSPSGGLNEQFF. The DNA for the CDR3 is TGTGCCACCAGCAGCAGTCCTAGCGGGGGGCTTAATGAGCAGTTCTTC.

The rearrangement links TRBV7-8 to TRBJ2-3, with a possible D match to TRBD2 (5 bases). In germline, CDR1 is SGHVS, CDR2 FQNEAQ. The CDR3 has 14 amino acids. V lost 4 bases to trimming and J lost 4 bases, with 12 bases between them. CDR3 nucleotides: TGTGCCAGCAGCTCCCTTAGCGATTCAGATACGCAGTATTTT. Translating it yields CASSSLSDSDTQYF.

This clonotype was recorded at least ten times. This may stem from a read error, because a much larger clone lies one nucleotide away. The rearrangement uses TRBV7-8 and TRBJ2-7; D remains unclear. This CDR3 spans 11 amino acids. In germline, CDR1 is SGHVS, CDR2 FQNEAQ. The CDR3 is CASSPSYERYF. CDR3 in DNA: TGTGCCAGCAGCCCCTCCTACGAGCGGTACTTC.

The table lists this clonotype with many counts. V gene TRBV9 combines with J gene TRBJ2-3; 8 nucleotides match TRBD1. Germline V gene sequence: CDR1 SGDLS, CDR2 YYNGEE. The CDR3 has 16 residues. The V gene end was trimmed by 2 bases and the J gene end by 2 bases; junction bases not matched to a gene: 7. CDR3 in DNA: TGTGCCAGCAGCGTCGGACAGGGCCGAACCACAGATACGCAGTATTTT. This codes for CASSVGQGRTTDTQYF.

A word on this clonotype: Its ends do not fully match the called genes, so a read error is possible. The chain joins TRBV7-3 to TRBJ2-5; D is unresolved. This CDR3 is built from 14 residues. The germline V gene has CDR1 SGHTA and CDR2 FQGTGA. DNA of the CDR3: TGTGCTAGCAGCTTCAGAGTCAGTCCAGAGACCCAGTACTTC. Translating it yields CASSFRVSPETQYF.

V is TRBV7-9 and J is TRBJ1-2; perhaps TRBD1 as D (6 bases). Per germline, CDR1 SEHNR and CDR2 FQNEAQ (reference sequence). There are 14 residues in the CDR3. The ends were cut back, 4 bases at V and 1 base at J, with 10 bases in the middle. This CDR3 reads CASSSGHVNYGYTF. CDR3 in DNA: TGTGCCAGCAGCTCGGGACATGTTAACTATGGCTACACCTTC.

Points on this clonotype: The CDR3 ends on some other residue instead of the conserved phenylalanine or tryptophan, so this is likely a read error. Because the CDR3's place on the DNA is in doubt, the DNA is left out and the CDR3 is given as listed by TCRdb. The chain combines TRBV29-1 with TRBJ1-4. The CDR3 spans 9 amino acids, including both terminal residues. CDR1 SQVTM and CDR2 ANQGSEA come from the germline V gene. CDR3 amino acids: CSGEVESTS.

The J gene is TRBJ2-7, the V gene TRBV29-1; D remains ambiguous. The CDR3 has 12 amino acids. Trimming took 2 bases from V and 3 from J, leaving 8 bases between them. CDR1 and CDR2 (germline): SQVTM, ANQGSEA. CDR3 protein: CSVEKEGYEQYF. CDR3 DNA sequence: TGCAGCGTTGAAAAAGAAGGCTACGAGCAGTACTTC.

This clonotype is a singleton in its sample. The J gene is TRBJ2-7, the V gene TRBV7-8, with 7 nucleotides matching TRBD2. This CDR3 contains 13 residues. V gave up 6 bases and J gave up 6 bases; unmatched junction bases: 8. Germline lookup yields CDR1 SGHVS and CDR2 FQNEAQ. The CDR3 here is CASSETTSREQYF. The CDR3 nucleotides read TGTGCCAGCAGTGAGACGACTAGCCGCGAGCAGTACTTC.

The count of this clonotype is one. The CDR3 does not end in the conserved phenylalanine or tryptophan, so this is likely a read error. The DNA is omitted, as the CDR3 cannot be located on it reliably, and the CDR3 follows TCRdb's listing. The chain uses TRBV2 and TRBJ2-5; TRBD1 was called by the table and not checked on the DNA. Per germline, CDR1 SNHLY and CDR2 FYNNEI. Inclusive of both ends, the CDR3 amounts to 16 amino acids. The CDR3 region is CASGLEADTEAFFGQC.

The chain is built from TRBV20-1 and TRBJ2-7, with unresolved D. CDR3 length: 12 residues. V lost 1 base and J lost 11, with 15 bases in between. The germline CDR1 and CDR2 sequences are DFQATT and SNEGSKA (reference sequence). CDR3 sequence reads: CSARVQSYVEYF. The CDR3 DNA follows: TGCAGTGCTAGAGTCCAAAGCTACGTGGAGTACTTC.

This clonotype was picked up many times. The chain recombines TRBV2 with TRBJ2-1, with 8 bases aligning to TRBD2. Germline V gene lookup returns CDR1 SNHLY and CDR2 FYNNEI. This CDR3 region has 15 residues. V lost 3 bases and J lost 8; bases outside the gene matches: 9. CDR3 nucleotide sequence: TGTGCCAGCAGTGAGGCCGGGGGGGCCTGGTATGAGCAGTTCTTC. Its translation is CASSEAGGAWYEQFF.

This clonotype came up many times. This chain uses TRBV6-2 or TRBV6-3 with TRBJ2-4, with D perhaps being TRBD1 or TRBD2 (5 bases each). V lost 2 bases, J lost 1 base, and 6 bases lay in between. CDR1 is MNHEY, CDR2 SVGEGT, per germline. This CDR3 contains 14 residues. CDR3 protein: CASSYGTAKNIQYF. In DNA form, the CDR3 reads TGTGCCAGCAGTTACGGGACCGCCAAAAACATTCAGTACTTC.

This rearrangement joins TRBV5-1 to TRBJ2-7, with D tentatively TRBD1 or TRBD2 (5 bases each). V was shortened by 0 bases and J by 8 bases, with 27 bases between the two germline ends. CDR1 and CDR2 (germline): SGHRS, YFSETQ. The CDR3 is made up of 18 amino acids. The CDR3 protein is CASSLAFGTTNSDGKQYF. CDR3 nucleotides: TGCGCCAGCAGCTTGGCCTTCGGGACCACCAACAGCGACGGGAAGCAGTACTTC.

The chain combines TRBV10-3 with TRBJ1-6, with D perhaps TRBD1 (5 bases). Deletions cut 0 bases from V and 7 bases from J, with 10 bases between. Looked up from germline, CDR1 is ENHRY and CDR2 is SYGVKD. This CDR3 contains 15 residues. The CDR3 nucleotides read TGTGCCATCAGTGAGTCAGGACAAGGAAATTCACCCCTCCACTTT. This codes for CAISESGQGNSPLHF.

In this sample, this clonotype turned up once. The chain joins TRBV7-9 to TRBJ2-7; 8 positions agree with TRBD1. The length of the CDR3 is 14 residues. The germline gives CDR1 SEHNR, CDR2 FQNEAQ (reference sequence). Trimming at V came to 3 bases and at J to 5 bases, leaving 6 bases not matched to a gene. The CDR3 nucleotides are TGTGCCAGCAGCTTCGGACAGGGTGCGGACGAGCAGTACTTC. Translated: CASSFGQGADEQYF.

The rearrangement uses TRBV30 and TRBJ1-2; unclear D gene. Trimming shortened V by 6 bases and J by 0 bases, and 20 bases separated the two germline ends. Germline CDR1 and CDR2: GTSNPN and SVGIG (reference sequence). CDR3 size: 16 residues. The CDR3 sequence: CACRVFAAISNYGYTF. The DNA for the CDR3 is TGTGCCTGTCGGGTTTTTGCAGCTATATCTAACTATGGCTACACCTTC.

The rearrangement uses TRBV7-6 and TRBJ1-2; 8 positions agree with TRBD1. Germline CDR1 and CDR2: SGHVS and FNYEAQ. V lost 2 bases to trimming and J lost 14 bases; unmatched junction nucleotides: 16. The CDR3 totals 15 residues. The CDR3 DNA sequence: TGTGCCAGCAGCTTACAGGGGGCCGTCCACAATGAGCAGACCTTC. Translated: CASSLQGAVHNEQTF. The full variable domain, in which reference TRBV7-6 and TRBJ1-2 provide the parts outside the CDR3, is GAGVSQSPRYKVTKRGQDVALRCDPISGHVSLYWYRQALGQGPEFLTYFNYEAQQDKSGLPNDRFSAERPEGSISTLTIQRTEQRDSAMYRCASSLQGAVHNEQTFGSGTRLTVV.

The V call is TRBV24-1, the J call TRBJ1-2; D might be TRBD1 (5 bases). Germline loops: CDR1 KGHDR, CDR2 SFDVKD. Trimming removed 5 bases at V and 8 bases at J, with 14 bases between. The CDR3 runs to 13 residues. CDR3 region: CATSAGGGVGYTF. Here the CDR3 DNA reads TGTGCCACCAGTGCAGGAGGAGGGGTCGGCTACACCTTC.

The table lists this clonotype with a count of one. The chain recombines TRBV5-8 with TRBJ1-2, with D unclear. CDR3 length: 13 residues. Trimming stripped 4 bases from V and 4 bases from J, with 11 bases between. Germline lookup yields CDR1 SGHTS and CDR2 YDEGEE. The CDR3 loop reads CASSEGGPYGYTF. The CDR3 DNA follows: TGTGCCAGCAGCGAAGGAGGGCCCTATGGCTACACCTTC.